These 29 T cell receptor beta chains originate from one sample sequenced in a study of blood T cell repertoires in COVID-19. Sequencing was performed with immunoSEQ multiplex PCR; in TCRdb, only in-frame clones are kept and a portion is missing. The sample contains just under 350,000 clones, 91% of which appear only once. The sequenced material came from peripheral blood. These receptor sequences come from a woman aged 18-35 years who had recovered from COVID-19.

This chain links TRBV7-9 with TRBJ2-1, with TRBD1 as a possible D gene (6 bases). Germline CDR1 reads SEHNR; CDR2 reads FQNEAQ (reference sequence). CDR3 length equals 15 residues. V lost 2 bases to trimming and J lost 11 bases, with 19 bases between them. CDR3 region: CASSLSTGSQTKQFF. CDR3 DNA sequence: TGTGCCAGCAGCTTATCCACAGGGAGCCAAACCAAGCAGTTCTTC. Based on the CDR3 plus reference TRBV7-9 and TRBJ2-1, the full variable domain is DTGVSQNPRHKITKRGQNVTFRCDPISEHNRLYWYRQTLGQGPEFLTYFQNEAQLEKSRLLSDRFSAERPKGSFSTLEIQRTEQGDSAMYLCASSLSTGSQTKQFFGPGTRLTVL.

The chain employs TRBV30 and TRBJ1-5, with a tentative D call TRBD1 (5 bases). The length of the CDR3 is 19 residues. Trimming left V 0 bases short and J 2 bases short, with 23 bases between. Germline CDR1 is GTSNPN and CDR2 is SVGIG (reference sequence). CDR3 region: CAWSVLGIGPEQGNQPQHF. The DNA of the CDR3 is TGTGCCTGGAGTGTATTGGGGATTGGCCCGGAACAGGGCAATCAGCCCCAGCATTTT.

The J gene is TRBJ2-2, the V gene TRBV11-3, with 7 bases identical to TRBD2. Germline V gene sequence: CDR1 SGHNT, CDR2 YENEEA. The CDR3 is 15 residues long. V shed 5 bases and J 1 base; nucleotides not matched to a gene: 4. This chain's CDR3 is CASSTGRLNTGELFF. The DNA of the CDR3 is TGTGCCAGCAGCACCGGGAGGCTGAACACCGGGGAGCTGTTTTTT.

The rearrangement links TRBV7-9 to TRBJ1-5; the D is unclear. The germline gives CDR1 SEHNR, CDR2 FQNEAQ (reference sequence). This CDR3 spans 15 amino acids. V was pared by 1 base and J by 8 bases, with 15 bases between. CDR3 loop: CASSLGHLPGEPQHF. The CDR3, as DNA: TGTGCCAGCAGCTTAGGGCACCTACCCGGGGAGCCCCAGCATTTT.

V and J are TRBV5-1 and TRBJ1-2; D is possibly TRBD1 (5 bases). Trimming took off 4 bases at V and 6 bases at J, with 13 bases between the two ends. From germline, CDR1 is SGHRS and CDR2 YFSETQ. This CDR3 comprises 13 residues. The CDR3 here is CASSLGLGDGYTF. For the CDR3, the DNA is TGCGCCAGCAGCCTGGGACTCGGGGATGGCTACACCTTC.

CDR3 bases: TGTGCCATCAGTGCTATCTCTCCCACAGATACGCAGTATTTT. Protein sequence: CAISAISPTDTQYF. This chain joins TRBV10-3 and TRBJ2-3; D gene uncertain. Germline CDR1 reads ENHRY; CDR2 reads SYGVKD. The V gene lost 4 bases and the J gene lost 2 bases, with 10 bases spanning the gap. The CDR3 loop spans 14 amino acids.

J is TRBJ1-1 and V is TRBV5-4, with D maybe TRBD1 (5 bases). Trimming left V 0 bases short and J 1 base short, with 22 bases between. The CDR3 contains 19 residues. CDR1 is SGHNT, CDR2 YYREEE, per germline (reference sequence). The CDR3: CASSLAPLGSVGENTEAFF. CDR3 nucleotides: TGTGCCAGCAGCTTGGCCCCCCTGGGATCGGTAGGGGAGAACACTGAAGCTTTCTTT.

The chain joins TRBV9 to TRBJ2-1; D might be TRBD2 (5 bases). CDR1 is SGDLS, CDR2 YYNGEE, per germline. Trimming left V 1 base short and J 1 base short, with 6 bases between. The CDR3 totals 14 residues. Here the CDR3 reads CASSVRGSYNEQFF. CDR3 DNA sequence: TGTGCCAGCAGCGTACGGGGTTCCTACAATGAGCAGTTCTTC.

V usage is TRBV7-2 and J usage is TRBJ1-6, with D maybe TRBD1 (5 bases). Germline V CDR1 and CDR2: SGHTA, FQGNSA. The germline V and J ends were trimmed by 5 bases and 0 bases, with 11 bases remaining between them. This CDR3 has 16 residues. The CDR3 region is CASSHRLISYNSPLHF. The CDR3 nucleotides read TGTGCCAGCAGCCACAGGCTAATCTCCTATAATTCACCCCTCCACTTT.

This chain links TRBV6-5 with TRBJ2-3; 11 bases map to TRBD2. Germline CDR1 MNHEY, CDR2 SVGAGI. There are 14 residues in the CDR3. V was clipped by 6 bases and J by 4 bases; unmatched bases: 3. The CDR3 sequence is CASSLAGGPDTQYF. The CDR3 bases are TGTGCCAGCAGCTTAGCGGGAGGGCCAGATACGCAGTATTTT.

This clone was seen just once. This chain links TRBV2 with TRBJ1-1; D might be TRBD1 (6 bases). The CDR3 runs to 13 residues. Germline loops: CDR1 SNHLY, CDR2 FYNNEI. Trimming stripped 3 bases from V and 6 bases from J, with 11 bases between. The CDR3 coding sequence is TGTGCCAGCAGTGACAAGACAGGATCTGAAGCTTTCTTT. Amino acids: CASSDKTGSEAFF.

The V and J genes are TRBV10-2 and TRBJ1-4; 7 bases map to TRBD1. V shed 4 bases and J 4 bases; nucleotides not matched to a gene: 6. The germline V gene encodes CDR1 WSHSY and CDR2 SAAADI. The CDR3 contains 15 residues. The CDR3 DNA sequence: TGCGCCAGCAGTGCCCGGACAGGCCGTAATGAAAAACTGTTTTTT. It encodes CASSARTGRNEKLFF.

This sequence joins TRBV28 and TRBJ2-1, with TRBD2 matching 13 bases. The CDR3 is 16 amino acids. J lost 6 bases, V lost 6 bases, and 8 bases had no gene match. CDR1 is MDHEN, CDR2 SYDVKM, per germline. Here the CDR3 reads CASRATSGRASNEQFF. The CDR3 DNA sequence: TGTGCCAGCAGAGCCACTAGCGGGAGGGCCTCCAATGAGCAGTTCTTC.

The gene calls are TRBV5-1 and TRBJ1-6; D is perhaps TRBD1 (5 bases). Trimming took 0 bases from V and 0 from J, leaving 13 bases between them. Per the germline V gene, CDR1 is SGHRS and CDR2 is YFSETQ. The length of the CDR3 is 18 residues. In DNA, the CDR3 is TGCGCCAGCAGCTTGGCCGTAGGGGCGGACTCCTATAATTCACCCCTCCACTTT. As protein: CASSLAVGADSYNSPLHF.

The chain employs TRBV5-1 and TRBJ1-6; a possible D gene is TRBD1 (5 bases). The CDR3 length is 14 residues. Germline V lookup: CDR1 SGHRS, CDR2 YFSETQ. The V and J ends lost 4 bases and 12 bases respectively, with 17 bases between them. The CDR3 nucleotides are TGCGCCAGCAGCCCGGTGCGGGACGGCCAACCCCTCCACTTT. It translates to CASSPVRDGQPLHF. Full variable domain (rest looked up from reference TRBV5-1 and TRBJ1-6): KAGVTQTPRYLIKTRGQQVTLSCSPISGHRSVSWYQQTPGQGLQFLFEYFSETQRNKGNFPGRFSGRQFSNSRSEMNVSTLELGDSALYLCASSPVRDGQPLHFGNGTRLTVT.

The genes are TRBV10-3 and TRBJ2-7; 8 bases agree with TRBD2. CDR1 ENHRY and CDR2 SYGVKD come from the germline V gene. V shed 3 bases, J shed 6 bases, and the junction held 4 bases outside the gene matches. The CDR3 has 13 amino acids. CDR3 in amino acids: CAISEAGAPEQYV. The CDR3, as DNA: TGTGCCATCAGTGAAGCGGGGGCGCCCGAGCAGTACGTC.

The rearrangement joins TRBV10-3 to TRBJ2-4; D possibly corresponds to TRBD2 (6 bases). The germline gives CDR1 ENHRY, CDR2 SYGVKD. Trimming cost V 0 bases and J 1 base, with 7 bases left between them. This CDR3 spans 15 amino acids. In nucleotides, the CDR3 is TGTGCCATCAGTGAGTCTGGGGGGGCCAAAAACATTCAGTACTTC. Its protein product is CAISESGGAKNIQYF.

The CDR3 DNA reads as TGTGCCAGCAGCGGACAGGGACAGTATAAAGAGACCCAGTACTTC. Amino acid sequence: CASSGQGQYKETQYF. The rearrangement joins TRBV11-2 to TRBJ2-5; 8 bases map to TRBD1. The V gene end was trimmed by 5 bases and the J gene end by 3 bases; junction bases not matched to a gene: 8. Germline V gene lookup returns CDR1 SGHAT and CDR2 FQNNGV. The CDR3 is 15 residues long. The full variable domain, in which reference TRBV11-2 and TRBJ2-5 provide the parts outside the CDR3, is EAGVAQSPRYKIIEKRQSVAFWCNPISGHATLYWYQQILGQGPKLLIQFQNNGVVDDSQLPKDRFSAERLKGVDSTLKIQPAKLEDSAVYLCASSGQGQYKETQYFGPGTRLLVL.

This clone was picked up one time. V usage is TRBV15 and J usage is TRBJ2-1, with no clear D. V lost 5 bases and J lost 10, with 9 bases in between. The CDR3 is made up of 11 amino acids. Germline V lookup: CDR1 LNHNV, CDR2 YYDKDF (reference sequence). Here the CDR3 reads CATSEAREQFF. CDR3 nucleotides: TGTGCCACCAGCGAAGCGCGGGAGCAGTTCTTC.

The chain joins TRBV9 to TRBJ1-1; D is unresolved. The V and J ends lost 0 bases and 1 base respectively, with 7 bases between them. Germline values: CDR1 SGDLS, CDR2 YYNGEE. The CDR3 runs to 14 residues. The CDR3 region is CASSVEPKNTEAFF. The CDR3 nucleotides read TGTGCCAGCAGCGTAGAGCCCAAGAACACTGAAGCTTTCTTT.

This clone was counted a single time. Its ends do not fully match the called genes, so a read error is possible. The chain joins TRBV7-9 to TRBJ2-1, with TRBD2 matching over 8 bases. The CDR3 totals 12 residues. The germline CDR1 and CDR2 sequences are SEHNR and FQNEAQ (reference sequence). The CDR3 DNA reads as TGTGCCAGCAGCTTGACTAGCGCAGTTAAGGTCTTC. It codes for CASSLTSAVKVF.

The chain joins TRBV19 to TRBJ2-7; 10 nucleotides match TRBD2. The CDR3 contains 16 residues. The V gene end was trimmed by 2 bases and the J gene end by 2 bases; junction bases not matched to a gene: 6. From germline, CDR1 is LNHDA and CDR2 SQIVND (reference sequence). The CDR3 sequence: CASSIWTSGTTYEQYV. The CDR3 coding sequence is TGTGCCAGTAGTATATGGACTAGCGGAACGACCTACGAGCAGTACGTC.

The CDR3 nucleotides read TGTGCCAGCAGAGTACAGGGGGCAGGTAAAGCTTTCTTT. This sequence encodes CASRVQGAGKAFF. J is TRBJ1-1 and V is TRBV7-2, with TRBD1 matching 9 bases. After removal of 6 bases from V and 9 bases from J, the junction contained 8 bases not matched to a gene. This CDR3 is built from 13 residues. CDR1 is SGHTA, CDR2 FQGNSA, per germline.

This chain links TRBV19 with TRBJ1-5; D is undetermined. Per the germline V gene, CDR1 is LNHDA and CDR2 is SQIVND (reference sequence). The CDR3 has 14 amino acids. Trimming took off 3 bases at V and 10 bases at J, with 16 bases between the two ends. Written as DNA, the CDR3 is TGTGCCAGTAGTATGACTCAGCTAATCAGTCCCCAGCATTTT. Encoded protein: CASSMTQLISPQHF.

The V gene is TRBV18, the J gene TRBJ1-4; no reliable D call. The V end was cut by 3 bases, the J end by 0 bases, with 11 bases between. CDR3 length: 16 residues. Per germline, CDR1 KGHSH and CDR2 LQKENI. The CDR3 loop reads CASSPTPSATNEKLFF. The CDR3 DNA reads as TGTGCCAGCTCACCGACACCCTCCGCAACTAATGAAAAACTGTTTTTT.

The chain recombines TRBV7-2 with TRBJ2-1; a possible D gene is TRBD2 (5 bases). The CDR3 covers 14 residues. V gave up 1 base and J gave up 8 bases, with 12 bases separating them. CDR1 SGHTA and CDR2 FQGNSA come from the germline V gene. CDR3 in amino acids: CASSLGLAQDEQFF. DNA of the CDR3: TGTGCCAGCAGCTTAGGTCTAGCTCAGGATGAGCAGTTCTTC.

V gene TRBV2 combines with J gene TRBJ1-4; a possible D gene is TRBD1 (6 bases). The V end was cut by 9 bases, the J end by 8 bases, with 19 bases between. CDR3 length: 14 residues. Germline V CDR1 and CDR2: SNHLY, FYNNEI. CDR3 sequence reads: CASNRQQGGEKLFF. DNA for the CDR3: TGTGCCAGTAACCGTCAACAGGGTGGCGAAAAACTGTTTTTT.

The chain employs TRBV19 and TRBJ1-1; the D gene is possibly TRBD1 (5 bases). Between the trimmed V and J ends, which lost 7 bases and 3 bases, there was a span of 12 bases. The CDR3 runs 13 residues. CDR1 and CDR2 (germline): LNHDA, SQIVND (reference sequence). The CDR3 nucleotides are TGTGCCAGTATCAGGACGGGGGACACTGAAGCTTTCTTT. Translating it yields CASIRTGDTEAFF.

This clone was seen only once. The J gene is TRBJ2-1, the V gene TRBV7-2; TRBD2 matches at 9 bases. This CDR3 is built from 16 residues. CDR1 and CDR2 from the germline V gene are SGHTA and FQGNSA. V shed 4 bases, J shed 2 bases, and the junction held 6 bases outside the gene matches. DNA for the CDR3: TGTGCCAGCAGCTCGGGGGGCGGGAGGGCCTACAATGAGCAGTTCTTC. Translating gives CASSSGGGRAYNEQFF.